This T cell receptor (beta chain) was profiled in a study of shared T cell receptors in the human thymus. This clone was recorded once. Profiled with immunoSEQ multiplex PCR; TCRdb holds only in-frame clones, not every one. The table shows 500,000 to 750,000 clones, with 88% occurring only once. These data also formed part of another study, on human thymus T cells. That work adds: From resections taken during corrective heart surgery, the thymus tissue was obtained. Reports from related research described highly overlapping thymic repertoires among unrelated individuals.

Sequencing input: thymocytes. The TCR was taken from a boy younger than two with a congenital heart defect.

The CDR3 loop reads CASSSGQGDYGYTF. CDR3 sequence (DNA): TGTGCCAGCAGCTCGGGACAGGGTGACTATGGCTACACCTTC. V usage is TRBV14 and J usage is TRBJ1-2, with 9 bases identical to TRBD1. The CDR3 extends over 14 amino acids. Germline V gene data show CDR1 as SGHDN and CDR2 as FVKESK. Losses at the gene ends were 5 bases for V and 3 bases for J; bases not matched to a gene: 4.